This T cell receptor beta chain derives from a study of graft-versus-host responses after intestinal transplantation. Study background: Isolated intestinal, liver-intestinal, or multivisceral transplants were what recipients had. Tacrolimus and steroids were given for roughly 3 years to all recipients after anti-thymocyte globulin induction. Findings of the study overall: Investigators detected GvH clones in recipient marrow, with some emerging earlier in ileum or blood.

Only a few counts were recorded for this clone. The V end was cut by 1 base, the J end by 7 bases, with 13 bases between. CDR3 length: 14 residues. CDR1 and CDR2 from the germline V gene are SEHNR and FQNEAQ (reference sequence). TCRdb keeps only in-frame clones here, not all; method: immunoSEQ multiplex PCR. The sample records roughly 14,000 clones, 29% being singletons. Responder cells labeled with CFSE (about 200,000) were co-plated with irradiated stimulator cells labeled with violet dye (about 200,000). The sequences come from alloreactive CD4+ T cells from a mixed lymphocyte reaction culture, collected before intestinal transplant. The sample's subset: CFSE-low proliferating T cells sorted from roughly six-day pre-transplant mixed lymphocyte reaction (GvH or HvG direction). The receptor was derived from a human patient who received an intestinal transplant. V gene TRBV7-9 combines with J gene TRBJ1-2; no reliable D call. CDR3 DNA sequence: TGTGCCAGCAGCTTAGGGTCCTATAGCCCTGGCTACACCTTC. Translation: CASSLGSYSPGYTF.